This T cell receptor (beta chain) was identified during a study of memory CD4+ T cells and cytomegalovirus serostatus. The CDR3 consists of 12 residues. Germline CDR1 is LGHNT and CDR2 is FRNRAP. V was trimmed by 1 base and J by 6 bases, leaving 6 bases between them. The sort gate was single viable CD3+CD4+CD8-CD45RO+ cells for memory CD4+ T cells. Generated by immunoSEQ multiplex PCR, the TCRdb table keeps only in-frame clones and is missing some. This sample has roughly 60,000 clones, with around 80% found just once. The clonotype originates from an adult in good health and CMV-seronegative. The gene calls are TRBV12-5 and TRBJ1-1, with D unclear. Sequenced material: memory CD4+ T cells from blood. CDR3 DNA sequence: TGTGCTAGTGGTTTGGGCCGAGCTGAAGCTTTCTTT. Amino acids: CASGLGRAEAFF.